These 8 T cell receptor beta chains were sequenced from one sample in a study of T cell repertoires in cytomegalovirus infection. Their target antigens are unknown. TCRdb passed the reads through MiXCR, listing each CDR3 protein once. The sample shows 900,000 to 950,000 distinct CDR3 sequences, roughly 30% of them seen only once. The sample consisted of cultured CD8+ T cells from PBMCs, taken from culture after CMV antigen stimulation. These receptors were taken from a human donor in good health (CMV status not recorded). Some clones in this sample may be carry-over from other donors' samples.

Many counts were recorded for this clonotype. J is TRBJ2-1 and V is TRBV7-8; D gene ambiguous. Deletions cut 7 bases from V and 7 bases from J, with 14 bases between. This CDR3 has 13 amino acids. Germline CDR1 SGHVS, CDR2 FQNEAQ. The CDR3 sequence is CASTSAGPNEQFF. For the CDR3, the DNA is TGTGCCAGCACTTCAGCCGGGCCAAATGAGCAGTTCTTC.

In its sample, this clonotype was seen a few times. The CDR3 region has the DNA TGTGCCAGCAGCTCTCCTGGACAGGGGGTTAGCACAGATACGCAGTATTTT. This translates into CASSSPGQGVSTDTQYF. The chain is built from TRBV7-8 and TRBJ2-3, with 10 bases lining up with TRBD1. V trimming: 4 bases; J trimming: 0 bases; junction bases outside the gene matches: 7. This CDR3 is built from 17 residues. Germline CDR1 and CDR2: SGHVS and FQNEAQ. Based on the CDR3 plus reference TRBV7-8 and TRBJ2-3, the full variable domain is GAGVSQSPRYKVAKRGQDVALRCDPISGHVSLFWYQQALGQGPEFLTYFQNEAQLDKSGLPSDRFFAERPEGSVSTLKIQRTQQEDSAVYLCASSSPGQGVSTDTQYFGPGTRLTVL.

In DNA, the CDR3 is TGCGCCAGCAGCCCCGACAGGCGAACGAACACTGAAGCTTTCTTT. Translated, it gives CASSPDRRTNTEAFF. The chain carries TRBV4-1 and TRBJ1-1; perhaps TRBD1 as D (6 bases). The CDR3 is 15 residues long. The germline V gene encodes CDR1 MGHRA and CDR2 YSYEKL. Between the trimmed V and J ends, which lost 4 bases and 1 base, there was a span of 13 bases.

This clonotype occurred many times. The V gene is TRBV7-2, the J gene TRBJ2-1; 8 bases fit TRBD2. The CDR3 is 16 residues long. Germline lookup yields CDR1 SGHTA and CDR2 FQGNSA. After removal of 5 bases from V and 4 bases from J, the junction contained 10 bases not matched to a gene. CDR3 protein: CASSPPTGTSYNEQFF. The CDR3 coding sequence is TGTGCCAGCAGCCCCCCTACCGGGACTAGTTACAATGAGCAGTTCTTC.

The chain is built from TRBV4-1 and TRBJ1-1; a possible D gene is TRBD1 (5 bases). The germline V gene encodes CDR1 MGHRA and CDR2 YSYEKL. V was trimmed by 1 base and J by 0 bases, leaving 9 bases between them. CDR3 length: 15 amino acids. The CDR3 nucleotides read TGCGCCAGCAGCCAAGTTACAGGAATGAACACTGAAGCTTTCTTT. Protein sequence: CASSQVTGMNTEAFF.

The rearrangement links TRBV6-5 to TRBJ2-2; D is possibly TRBD1 (5 bases). Trimming removed 6 bases at V and 0 bases at J, with 14 bases between. The germline V gene encodes CDR1 MNHEY and CDR2 SVGAGI. The CDR3 loop spans 16 amino acids. The CDR3 loop is CASSQLRQPNTGELFF. CDR3 coding DNA: TGTGCCAGCAGCCAACTCAGACAGCCGAACACCGGGGAGCTGTTTTTT.

This clonotype was counted only a few times. The gene calls are TRBV6-5 and TRBJ2-1; unclear D gene. Germline assignment: CDR1 MNHEY and CDR2 SVGAGI. The CDR3 sequence is 14 residues long. Trimming took off 6 bases at V and 0 bases at J, with 9 bases between the two ends. The CDR3 coding sequence is TGTGCCAGCAGGGAAATAGACTCCTACAATGAGCAGTTCTTC. Translating it yields CASREIDSYNEQFF.

This chain uses TRBV4-3 with TRBJ2-1, with 8 positions matching TRBD2. The CDR3 has 17 amino acids. With V trimmed by 0 bases and J by 5 bases, 9 bases remained unmatched. Germline values: CDR1 LGHNA, CDR2 YSLEER. CDR3 sequence reads: CASSQDPLGGAHNEQFF. The DNA of the CDR3 is TGCGCCAGCAGCCAAGATCCCCTCGGGGGGGCTCACAATGAGCAGTTCTTC.